This T cell receptor (beta chain) stems from a study of T cells in Graves' hyperthyroidism and ophthalmopathy. Germline values: CDR1 MNHNS, CDR2 SASEGT. V was trimmed by 8 bases and J by 5 bases, leaving 23 bases between them. The CDR3 contains 16 residues. This clonotype has ten or more counts. The antigen remains undetermined. RNA transcripts gave rise to amplified TCR beta CDR3 regions. HTBI primers were the set used in a first-round RT-PCR of the TCR CDR3. One entry per CDR3 protein, called by TCRdb with MiXCR from the multiplex PCR reads. In the table there are around 340,000 distinct CDR3 sequences, 14% of which are singletons. Graves' hyperthyroidism qualified as stable when ophthalmopathy did not progress within 18 months. Fresh peripheral blood, 8 to 10 ml of it, supplied the PBMCs. Findings of the study overall: Before onset, by a median of approximately 6.8 months, the model predicted ophthalmopathy. Blood also showed most of the thyroid clonotypes that were expanded above 0.001.

Sequenced sample: blood. The chain links TRBV6-1 to TRBJ2-3, with D possibly matching TRBD1 (6 bases). This sequence originates from a woman under 40 with Graves' hyperthyroidism. The CDR3: CASRGSPQGNLDTQYF. The CDR3 coding sequence is TGTGCCAGCCGGGGTTCCCCACAGGGCAATTTAGATACGCAGTATTTT.